A single sample is the source of the 32 T cell receptor beta chains below, sequenced in a study of radiation and T cells in renal cell carcinoma. Generated by immunoSEQ multiplex PCR, the TCRdb table keeps only in-frame clones and is missing some. The repertoire includes about 130,000 clones, around four fifths of them detected once, and 1.5% to 2% sits in the top ten. This sample's time point: blood 2 weeks post-SBRT. The treatment here: 15 Gy SBRT to primary tumor, nephrectomy 4 weeks later. Source: blood, taken from a patient whose treatment included radiotherapy and nephrectomy. All receptors derive from a woman aged 55 to 70 with renal cell carcinoma.

This clone was observed a few times. This sample includes further DNA sequences coding for the same CDR3. This chain uses TRBV29-1 with TRBJ1-1, with D unclear. Germline assignment: CDR1 SQVTM and CDR2 ANQGSEA. Trimming pared 4 bases from V and 1 base from J, leaving 13 bases between. The CDR3 runs 14 residues. CDR3 bases: TGCAGCGTTGGGGCAACAGTAAGGAACACTGAAGCTTTCTTT. Protein product: CSVGATVRNTEAFF.

The rearrangement links TRBV11-2 to TRBJ2-7; D remains unclear. V lost 1 base and J lost 6, with 13 bases in between. The CDR3 loop spans 14 amino acids. CDR1 and CDR2 (germline): SGHAT, FQNNGV. Here the CDR3 reads CASSLGYFIGEQYF. In nucleotides, the CDR3 is TGTGCCAGCAGCTTAGGGTATTTTATTGGCGAGCAGTACTTC.

The chain joins TRBV19 to TRBJ1-5; D uncertain. From germline, CDR1 is LNHDA and CDR2 SQIVND (reference sequence). This CDR3 has 12 amino acids. V was shortened by 5 bases and J by 2 bases, with 4 bases between the two germline ends. In nucleotides, the CDR3 is TGTGCCAGTAGTGTGGGCAATCAGCCCCAGCATTTT. Translation gives CASSVGNQPQHF.

Note on this clone: The same CDR3 can be traced to other DNA sequences in this sample. The J gene is TRBJ2-2, the V gene TRBV7-9, with TRBD1 matching over 8 bases. Germline CDR1 is SEHNR and CDR2 is FQNEAQ (reference sequence). This CDR3 spans 15 amino acids. Unmatched junction bases numbered 3, after V lost 4 bases and J lost 2 bases. In nucleotides, the CDR3 is TGTGCCAGCAGCTCGACAGGGGTCAACACCGGGGAGCTGTTTTTT. Amino acid sequence: CASSSTGVNTGELFF.

The chain carries TRBV6-1 and TRBJ2-3; TRBD2 matches at 10 bases. With V trimmed by 8 bases and J by 2 bases, 4 bases remained unmatched. The CDR3 length is 14 residues. CDR1 is MNHNS and CDR2 is SASEGT in the germline V gene. The CDR3 reads CASSLAGDTDTQYF. CDR3 DNA sequence: TGTGCCAGCTCCCTAGCGGGGGACACAGATACGCAGTATTTT.

The gene calls are TRBV18 and TRBJ2-2; D tentatively reads TRBD1 or TRBD2 (5 bases each). This CDR3 has 15 amino acids. CDR1 and CDR2 from the germline V gene are KGHSH and LQKENI. V was clipped by 1 base and J by 7 bases, with 13 bases between them. DNA for the CDR3: TGTGCCAGCTCACCACGGCACGGGACGGGCGGGGAGCTGTTTTTT. Translation: CASSPRHGTGGELFF. Using reference TRBV18 and TRBJ2-2 for the parts outside the CDR3, the full variable domain is NAGVMQNPRHLVRRRGQEARLRCSPMKGHSHVYWYRQLPEEGLKFMVYLQKENIIDESGMPKERFSAEFPKEGPSILRIQQVVRGDSAAYFCASSPRHGTGGELFFGEGSRLTVL.

The sample holds a few counts of this clone. V is TRBV5-1 and J is TRBJ1-5; D is undetermined. V lost 0 bases to trimming and J lost 3 bases, with 7 bases between them. Germline CDR1 is SGHRS and CDR2 is YFSETQ. CDR3 size: 14 residues. CDR3 sequence: CASSLEGPNQPQHF. DNA for the CDR3: TGCGCCAGCAGCTTGGAGGGCCCCAATCAGCCCCAGCATTTT.

The CDR3 spells CASSQEVVRGGEKLFF. The DNA of the CDR3 is TGCGCCAGCAGCCAAGAGGTCGTCCGAGGAGGTGAAAAACTGTTTTTT. V and J are TRBV4-3 and TRBJ1-4; D is unclear. The germline CDR1 and CDR2 sequences are LGHNA and YSLEER. The CDR3 totals 16 residues. V was cut by 0 bases and J by 7 bases, with 15 bases left in between.

The rearrangement joins TRBV4-1 to TRBJ1-1; D is unresolved. CDR1 and CDR2 (germline): MGHRA, YSYEKL. Trimming took off 1 base at V and 4 bases at J, with 10 bases between the two ends. This CDR3 has 14 residues. The CDR3 coding sequence is TGCGCCAGCAGCCAAGGCCCGGGTGGCACTGAAGCTTTCTTT. Translated: CASSQGPGGTEAFF.

The CDR3 is CASSAPLGTDTQYF. The CDR3 DNA is TGTGCCAGCAGTGCCCCTCTGGGCACAGATACGCAGTATTTT. The genes are TRBV25-1 and TRBJ2-3, with unresolved D. Germline V gives CDR1 MGHDK, CDR2 SYGVNS. The V and J ends lost 4 bases and 1 base respectively, with 9 bases between them. The CDR3 totals 14 residues.

The rearrangement uses TRBV11-2 and TRBJ2-3, with 8 nucleotides matching TRBD2. Trimming removed 5 bases from V and 4 bases from J; junction bases left unmatched: 11. This CDR3 is built from 16 residues. Germline V gene sequence: CDR1 SGHAT, CDR2 FQNNGV. CDR3 sequence (DNA): TGTGCCAGCAGCACCCCGAGCGGGAGCGGCGCAGATACGCAGTATTTT. Encoded protein: CASSTPSGSGADTQYF. Filled out from reference TRBV11-2 and TRBJ2-3, the complete variable domain reads EAGVAQSPRYKIIEKRQSVAFWCNPISGHATLYWYQQILGQGPKLLIQFQNNGVVDDSQLPKDRFSAERLKGVDSTLKIQPAKLEDSAVYLCASSTPSGSGADTQYFGPGTRLTVL.

This clone showed up just a few times. J is TRBJ2-5 and V is TRBV4-3, with 14 bases aligning to TRBD2. The CDR3 length is 19 residues. The ends lost 1 base at V and 4 bases at J; junction bases unmatched: 11. Germline V gene sequence: CDR1 LGHNA, CDR2 YSLEER. CDR3 in DNA: TGCGCCAGCAGCCAAGGGGCGGGACTAGCGGGAGTTACCGGAGAGACCCAGTACTTC. Translated: CASSQGAGLAGVTGETQYF.

The rearrangement links TRBV19 to TRBJ1-5; D is uncertain. The germline V gene has CDR1 LNHDA and CDR2 SQIVND (reference sequence). The V end lost 3 bases, the J end lost 1 base, and 10 bases lay between the germline ends. The CDR3 contains 15 residues. The CDR3 DNA sequence: TGTGCCAGTAGTATGCGGTCCCCGAGCAATCAGCCCCAGCATTTT. This codes for CASSMRSPSNQPQHF.

This clone was recorded only once. The chain combines TRBV2 with TRBJ1-1; D might be TRBD1 (5 bases). Between the trimmed V and J ends, which lost 7 bases and 1 base, there was a span of 10 bases. Germline V lookup: CDR1 SNHLY, CDR2 FYNNEI. The CDR3 is 13 amino acids. The CDR3 DNA reads as TGTGCCAGCAAAGGCAGGGAGAACACTGAAGCTTTCTTT. Translation: CASKGRENTEAFF.

The rearrangement uses TRBV30 and TRBJ1-2; TRBD1 might be the D (5 bases). The CDR3 sequence is 16 residues long. Trimming took 7 bases from V and 4 from J, leaving 25 bases between them. The germline CDR1 and CDR2 sequences are GTSNPN and SVGIG (reference sequence). DNA for the CDR3: TGTGCCTACGGGGGGGTAGAGGCCCCCGGGGGCTATGGCTACACCTTC. As protein: CAYGGVEAPGGYGYTF.

The rearrangement links TRBV6-1 to TRBJ2-5; D is perhaps TRBD1 (6 bases). The CDR3 is 14 amino acids. The germline gives CDR1 MNHNS, CDR2 SASEGT. V was trimmed by 3 bases and J by 0 bases, leaving 8 bases between them. The CDR3 region has the DNA TGTGCCAGCAGTGAGGACAGACACCAAGAGACCCAGTACTTC. It codes for CASSEDRHQETQYF.

V usage is TRBV15 and J usage is TRBJ2-2; no firm D call. The germline gives CDR1 LNHNV, CDR2 YYDKDF (reference sequence). Trimming cost V 5 bases and J 0 bases, with 13 bases left between them. The CDR3 extends over 16 amino acids. CDR3 in DNA: TGTGCCACCAGCCCACGAAGTTTCGCGAACACCGGGGAGCTGTTTTTT. It specifies CATSPRSFANTGELFF.

The chain recombines TRBV4-2 with TRBJ2-2, with TRBD2 matching over 7 bases. From germline, CDR1 is LGHNA and CDR2 YNFKEQ. J was trimmed by 4 bases and V by 6 bases; bases with no gene match: 8. There are 15 residues in the CDR3. CDR3 in amino acids: CASSKELAGTGELFF. CDR3 nucleotides: TGTGCCAGCAGTAAAGAGTTAGCGGGCACCGGGGAGCTGTTTTTT.

The chain links TRBV2 to TRBJ2-2; D remains ambiguous. The germline V gene encodes CDR1 SNHLY and CDR2 FYNNEI. The CDR3 sequence is 14 residues long. V lost 3 bases to trimming and J lost 1 base, with 6 bases between them. The CDR3 coding sequence is TGTGCCAGCAGTGATTCACGGAACACCGGGGAGCTGTTTTTT. Its protein is CASSDSRNTGELFF.

J is TRBJ2-7 and V is TRBV9, with a weak D call TRBD2 (6 bases). Germline V gene sequence: CDR1 SGDLS, CDR2 YYNGEE. V shed 3 bases and J shed 10 bases, with 23 bases lying between them. This CDR3 has 15 amino acids. CDR3 residues: CASSATSDGGLSQYF. The CDR3 nucleotides are TGTGCCAGCAGCGCGACCTCGGACGGGGGTCTGTCCCAGTACTTC.

This chain uses TRBV11-2 with TRBJ2-5; the match to TRBD1 covers 7 bases. This CDR3 contains 13 residues. Germline lookup yields CDR1 SGHAT and CDR2 FQNNGV. With 5 bases clipped from V and 3 bases from J, the junction kept 3 bases outside the gene matches. This CDR3 reads CASSRGREETQYF. The DNA of the CDR3 is TGTGCCAGCAGCAGGGGGCGCGAAGAGACCCAGTACTTC.

V gene TRBV5-8 combines with J gene TRBJ1-4; D call uncertain. CDR3 length: 11 residues. Germline V gene data show CDR1 as SGHTS and CDR2 as YDEGEE. Deletions cut 6 bases from V and 5 bases from J, with 5 bases between. CDR3 residues: CASTLNEKLFF. The CDR3 DNA sequence: TGTGCCAGCACCTTAAATGAAAAACTGTTTTTT.

The V gene is TRBV28, the J gene TRBJ1-1; the D gene is possibly TRBD1 (5 bases). V was shortened by 7 bases and J by 2 bases, with 11 bases between the two germline ends. This CDR3 has 13 amino acids. Per the germline V gene, CDR1 is MDHEN and CDR2 is SYDVKM. The CDR3 sequence: CASNGGVNTEAFF. The CDR3, as DNA: TGTGCCAGCAATGGGGGGGTAAACACTGAAGCTTTCTTT.

The chain recombines TRBV6-5 with TRBJ1-2, with a possible D match to TRBD1 (6 bases). Germline-derived CDR1 and CDR2 are MNHEY and SVGAGI. CDR3 length: 13 residues. V lost 6 bases and J lost 11, with 19 bases in between. The CDR3 sequence is CASSQLGAGEYTF. CDR3 nucleotides: TGTGCCAGCAGCCAACTGGGGGCGGGGGAGTACACCTTC.

V usage is TRBV7-9 and J usage is TRBJ2-5; possibly TRBD1 or TRBD2 for D (5 bases each). Trimming removed 5 bases from V and 2 bases from J, with 9 bases in between. The germline V gene encodes CDR1 SEHNR and CDR2 FQNEAQ (reference sequence). The CDR3 consists of 13 residues. CDR3 sequence (DNA): TGTGCCAGCAGCCCGGGACGGCAAGAGACCCAGTACTTC. It specifies CASSPGRQETQYF.

The chain combines TRBV7-3 with TRBJ2-7; D gene unclear. The ends were cut back, 0 bases at V and 0 bases at J, with 6 bases in the middle. CDR1 and CDR2 from the germline V gene are SGHTA and FQGTGA. The CDR3 loop spans 14 amino acids. CDR3 loop: CASSLTATSYEQYF. The CDR3 coding sequence is TGTGCCAGCAGCTTAACAGCAACCTCCTACGAGCAGTACTTC.

The rearrangement links TRBV29-1 to TRBJ2-1, with 7 bases identical to TRBD1. V was pared by 6 bases and J by 3 bases, with 17 bases of the junction left unmatched. The CDR3 totals 17 residues. The germline V gene encodes CDR1 SQVTM and CDR2 ANQGSEA. The CDR3 is CSVEVLPDRSLYNEQFF. In DNA form, the CDR3 reads TGCAGCGTCGAGGTCCTACCGGACAGGAGCCTCTACAATGAGCAGTTCTTC.

The genes are TRBV6-1 and TRBJ2-7; D tentatively reads TRBD1 or TRBD2 (5 bases each). V was clipped by 1 base and J by 5 bases, with 12 bases between them. CDR3 length: 14 amino acids. The germline CDR1 and CDR2 sequences are MNHNS and SASEGT. CDR3 sequence: CASSEGGWVNEQYF. DNA of the CDR3: TGTGCCAGCAGTGAAGGGGGGTGGGTGAACGAGCAGTACTTC.

The gene calls are TRBV7-9 and TRBJ2-7; the D gene could be TRBD1 or TRBD2 (6 bases each). V gave up 5 bases and J gave up 6 bases, with 20 bases separating them. The CDR3 runs 15 residues. Germline V gene data show CDR1 as SEHNR and CDR2 as FQNEAQ (reference sequence). CDR3: CASSPTFRGRGEQYF. In DNA form, the CDR3 reads TGTGCCAGCAGCCCGACGTTCCGGGGGCGAGGCGAGCAGTACTTC. Supplemented by reference TRBV7-9 and TRBJ2-7, the full variable domain reads DTGVSQNPRHKITKRGQNVTFRCDPISEHNRLYWYRQTLGQGPEFLTYFQNEAQLEKSRLLSDRFSAERPKGSFSTLEIQRTEQGDSAMYLCASSPTFRGRGEQYFGPGTRLTVT.

In this sample, this clone turned up once. V usage is TRBV6-1 and J usage is TRBJ1-6; no clear D. This CDR3 has 15 amino acids. The ends were cut back, 6 bases at V and 7 bases at J, with 16 bases in the middle. Germline assignment: CDR1 MNHNS and CDR2 SASEGT. The CDR3 loop reads CASRVFGDGNSPLHF. DNA of the CDR3: TGTGCCAGCAGGGTTTTCGGAGACGGGAATTCACCCCTCCACTTT.

The chain employs TRBV28 and TRBJ1-1, with D hard to call. V was pared by 11 bases and J by 4 bases, with 14 bases between. This CDR3 has 12 residues. Germline CDR1 and CDR2: MDHEN and SYDVKM. In nucleotides, the CDR3 is TGTGCCTCCCTGGGGTTTCTCACTGAAGCTTTCTTT. As protein: CASLGFLTEAFF.

The gene calls are TRBV5-5 and TRBJ1-6; no reliable D call. This CDR3 contains 16 residues. V lost 0 bases and J 5 bases, leaving 12 bases between the germline ends. Germline lookup yields CDR1 SGHKS and CDR2 YYEKEE (reference sequence). The CDR3 DNA reads TGTGCCAGCAGCTTGGAAACTACGGCAAATAATTCACCCCTCCACTTT. This gives the protein CASSLETTANNSPLHF.